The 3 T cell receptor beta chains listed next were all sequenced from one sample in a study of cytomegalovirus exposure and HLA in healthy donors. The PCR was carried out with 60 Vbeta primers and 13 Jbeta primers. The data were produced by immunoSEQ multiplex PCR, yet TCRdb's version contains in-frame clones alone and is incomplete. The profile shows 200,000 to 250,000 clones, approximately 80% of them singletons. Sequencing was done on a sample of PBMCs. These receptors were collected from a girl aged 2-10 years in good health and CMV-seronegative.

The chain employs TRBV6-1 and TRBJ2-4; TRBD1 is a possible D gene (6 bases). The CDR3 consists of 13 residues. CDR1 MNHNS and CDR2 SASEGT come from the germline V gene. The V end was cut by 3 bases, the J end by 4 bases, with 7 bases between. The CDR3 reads CASSDGTKNIQYF. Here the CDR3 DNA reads TGTGCCAGCAGTGACGGGACAAAAAACATTCAGTACTTC.

CDR3 sequence: CASRPLGGQVNTEAFF. Here the CDR3 DNA reads TGTGCCAGCAGACCCCTAGGGGGTCAGGTGAACACTGAAGCTTTCTTT. The chain combines TRBV7-8 with TRBJ1-1, with D possibly TRBD1 on 6 matching bases. This CDR3 contains 16 residues. The V end was cut by 6 bases, the J end by 0 bases, with 17 bases between. Germline-derived CDR1 and CDR2 are SGHVS and FQNEAQ. Full variable domain (missing parts from reference TRBV7-8 and TRBJ1-1): GAGVSQSPRYKVAKRGQDVALRCDPISGHVSLFWYQQALGQGPEFLTYFQNEAQLDKSGLPSDRFFAERPEGSVSTLKIQRTQQEDSAVYLCASRPLGGQVNTEAFFGQGTRLTVV.

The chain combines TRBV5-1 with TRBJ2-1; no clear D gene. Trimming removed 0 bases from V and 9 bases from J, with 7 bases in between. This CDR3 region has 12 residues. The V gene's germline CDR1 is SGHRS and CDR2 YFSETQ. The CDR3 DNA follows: TGCGCCAGCAGCTTGGGGGCAGGTGAGCAGTTCTTC. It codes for CASSLGAGEQFF.